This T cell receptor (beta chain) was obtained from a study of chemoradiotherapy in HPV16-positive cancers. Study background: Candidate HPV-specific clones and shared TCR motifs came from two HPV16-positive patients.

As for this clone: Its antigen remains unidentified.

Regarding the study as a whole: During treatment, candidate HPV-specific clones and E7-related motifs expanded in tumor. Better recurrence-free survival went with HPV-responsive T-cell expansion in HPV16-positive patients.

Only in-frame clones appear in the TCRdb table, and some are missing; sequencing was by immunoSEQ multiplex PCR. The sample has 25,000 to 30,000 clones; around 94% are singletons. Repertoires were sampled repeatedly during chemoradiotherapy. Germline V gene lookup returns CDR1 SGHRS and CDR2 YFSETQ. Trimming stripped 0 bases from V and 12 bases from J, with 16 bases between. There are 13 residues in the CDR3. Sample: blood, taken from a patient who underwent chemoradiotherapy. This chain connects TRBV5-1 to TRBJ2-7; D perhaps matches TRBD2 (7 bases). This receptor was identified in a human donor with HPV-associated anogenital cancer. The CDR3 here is CASSLASGIGGYF. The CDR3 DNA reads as TGCGCCAGCAGCTTGGCTAGCGGAATAGGGGGGTACTTC. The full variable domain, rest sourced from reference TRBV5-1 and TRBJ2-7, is KAGVTQTPRYLIKTRGQQVTLSCSPISGHRSVSWYQQTPGQGLQFLFEYFSETQRNKGNFPGRFSGRQFSNSRSEMNVSTLELGDSALYLCASSLASGIGGYFGPGTRLTVT.